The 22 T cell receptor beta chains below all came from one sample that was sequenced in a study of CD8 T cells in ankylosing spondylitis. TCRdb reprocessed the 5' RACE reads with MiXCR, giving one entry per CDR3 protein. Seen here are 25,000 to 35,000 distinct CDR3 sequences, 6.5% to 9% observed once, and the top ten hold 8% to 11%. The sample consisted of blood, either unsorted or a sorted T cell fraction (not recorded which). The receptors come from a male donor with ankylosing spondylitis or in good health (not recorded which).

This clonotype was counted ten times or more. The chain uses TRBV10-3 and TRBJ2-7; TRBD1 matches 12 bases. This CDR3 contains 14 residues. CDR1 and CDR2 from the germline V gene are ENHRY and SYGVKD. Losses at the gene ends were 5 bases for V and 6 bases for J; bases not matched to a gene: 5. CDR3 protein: CAISWGQGAGEQYF. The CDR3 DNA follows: TGTGCCATCAGTTGGGGACAGGGGGCGGGCGAGCAGTACTTC.

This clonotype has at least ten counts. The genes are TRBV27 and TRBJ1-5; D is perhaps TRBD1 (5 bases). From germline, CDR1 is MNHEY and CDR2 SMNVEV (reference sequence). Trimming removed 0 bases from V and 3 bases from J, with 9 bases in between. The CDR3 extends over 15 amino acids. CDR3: CASSLSGQTNQPQHF. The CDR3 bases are TGTGCCAGCAGTTTATCGGGGCAGACCAATCAGCCCCAGCATTTT.

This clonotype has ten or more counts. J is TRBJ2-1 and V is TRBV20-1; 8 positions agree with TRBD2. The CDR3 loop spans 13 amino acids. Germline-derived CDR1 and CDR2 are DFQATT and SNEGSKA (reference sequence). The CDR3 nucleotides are TGCAGGGCTGACGGCGGGAGGATGAGTGAGCAGTTCTTC. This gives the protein CRADGGRMSEQFF.

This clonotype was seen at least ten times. The CDR3 nucleotides read TGCAGTGCTTCTAGGGGAAGCGGGATTCTTCCCTACAATGAGCAGTTCTTC. Translating gives CSASRGSGILPYNEQFF. V and J are TRBV20-1 and TRBJ2-1; 7 nucleotides line up with TRBD2. This CDR3 spans 17 amino acids. Germline CDR1 and CDR2: DFQATT and SNEGSKA (reference sequence). With V trimmed by 5 bases and J by 2 bases, 15 bases remained unmatched.

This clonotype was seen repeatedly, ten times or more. CDR3 region: CASSLNSLNTEAFF. The CDR3 DNA sequence: TGCGCCAGCAGCTTGAACAGTTTGAACACTGAAGCTTTCTTT. The V and J genes are TRBV5-1 and TRBJ1-1; D remains unclear. The CDR3 loop spans 14 amino acids. Per germline, CDR1 SGHRS and CDR2 YFSETQ. The ends were cut back, 1 base at V and 0 bases at J, with 7 bases in the middle. Complete variable domain (other parts from reference TRBV5-1 and TRBJ1-1): KAGVTQTPRYLIKTRGQQVTLSCSPISGHRSVSWYQQTPGQGLQFLFEYFSETQRNKGNFPGRFSGRQFSNSRSEMNVSTLELGDSALYLCASSLNSLNTEAFFGQGTRLTVV.

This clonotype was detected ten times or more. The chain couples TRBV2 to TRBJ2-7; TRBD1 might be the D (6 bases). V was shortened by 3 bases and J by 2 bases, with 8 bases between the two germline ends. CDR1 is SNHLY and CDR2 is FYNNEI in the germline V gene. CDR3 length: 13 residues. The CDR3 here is CASSETGAYEQYF. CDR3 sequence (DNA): TGTGCCAGCAGTGAGACAGGAGCCTACGAGCAGTACTTC.

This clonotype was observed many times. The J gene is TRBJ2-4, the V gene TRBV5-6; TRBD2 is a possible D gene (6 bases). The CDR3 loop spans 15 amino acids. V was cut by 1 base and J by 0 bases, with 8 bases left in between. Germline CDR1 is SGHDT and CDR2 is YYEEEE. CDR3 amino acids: CASSLWREAKNIQYF. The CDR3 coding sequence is TGTGCCAGCAGCTTGTGGAGGGAAGCCAAAAACATTCAGTACTTC.

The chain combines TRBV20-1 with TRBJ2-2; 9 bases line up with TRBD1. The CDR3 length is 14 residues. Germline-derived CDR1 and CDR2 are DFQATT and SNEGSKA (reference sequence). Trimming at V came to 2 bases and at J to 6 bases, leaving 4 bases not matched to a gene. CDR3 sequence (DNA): TGCAGTGCTAGATCGGGACAGGGCTCCGGGGAGCTGTTTTTT. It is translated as CSARSGQGSGELFF.

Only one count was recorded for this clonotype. The CDR3: CASSPSGSNQPQHF. In DNA, the CDR3 is TGCGCCAGCAGCCCATCAGGAAGCAATCAGCCCCAGCATTTT. The gene calls are TRBV5-1 and TRBJ1-5; D is uncertain. V lost 4 bases and J lost 1, with 9 bases in between. CDR3 length equals 14 residues. In germline, CDR1 is SGHRS, CDR2 YFSETQ.

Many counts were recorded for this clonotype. In nucleotides, the CDR3 is TGTGCCAGCAGTTTCAGTAGCTCCACCGGGGAGCTGTTTTTT. Translation: CASSFSSSTGELFF. The chain has TRBV12-3 or TRBV12-4 and TRBJ2-2; unclear D gene. V was cut by 3 bases and J by 4 bases, with 9 bases left in between. This CDR3 comprises 14 residues.

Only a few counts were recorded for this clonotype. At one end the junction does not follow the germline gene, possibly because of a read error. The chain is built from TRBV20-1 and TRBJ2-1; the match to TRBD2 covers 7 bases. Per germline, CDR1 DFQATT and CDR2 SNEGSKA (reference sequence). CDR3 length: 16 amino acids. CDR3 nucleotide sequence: TGCAGTGTTAGCCCCCTCGGAGGGGAGGGCCTCAATGCGCAGTTCTTC. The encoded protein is CSVSPLGGEGLNAQFF.

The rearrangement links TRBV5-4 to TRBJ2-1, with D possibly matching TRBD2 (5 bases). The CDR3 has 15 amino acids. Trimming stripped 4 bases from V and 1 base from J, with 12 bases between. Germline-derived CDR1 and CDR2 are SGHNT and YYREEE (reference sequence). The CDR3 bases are TGTGCCAGCAGCACGGGGTTAGATTCCTACAATGAGCAGTTCTTC. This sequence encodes CASSTGLDSYNEQFF.

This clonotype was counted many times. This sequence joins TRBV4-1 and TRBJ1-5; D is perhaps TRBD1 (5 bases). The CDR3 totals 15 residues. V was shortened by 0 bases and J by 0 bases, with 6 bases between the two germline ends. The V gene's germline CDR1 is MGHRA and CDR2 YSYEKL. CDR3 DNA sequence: TGCGCCAGCAGCCAAGATGGACATAGCAATCAGCCCCAGCATTTT. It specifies CASSQDGHSNQPQHF.

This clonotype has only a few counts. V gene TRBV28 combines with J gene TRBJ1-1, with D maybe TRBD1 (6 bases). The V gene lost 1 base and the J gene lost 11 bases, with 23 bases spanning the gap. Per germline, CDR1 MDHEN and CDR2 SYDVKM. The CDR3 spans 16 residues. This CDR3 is CASSLLVGQGPSRAFF. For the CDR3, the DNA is TGTGCCAGCAGTTTATTAGTCGGGCAGGGGCCATCCCGGGCTTTCTTT.

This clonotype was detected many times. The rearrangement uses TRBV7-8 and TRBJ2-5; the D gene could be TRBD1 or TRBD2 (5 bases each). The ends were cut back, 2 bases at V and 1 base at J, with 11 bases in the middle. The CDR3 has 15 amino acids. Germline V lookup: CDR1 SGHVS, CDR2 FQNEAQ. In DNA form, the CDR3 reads TGTGCCAGCAGCTTACAGTTGGGACCCCAAGAGACCCAGTACTTC. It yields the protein CASSLQLGPQETQYF.

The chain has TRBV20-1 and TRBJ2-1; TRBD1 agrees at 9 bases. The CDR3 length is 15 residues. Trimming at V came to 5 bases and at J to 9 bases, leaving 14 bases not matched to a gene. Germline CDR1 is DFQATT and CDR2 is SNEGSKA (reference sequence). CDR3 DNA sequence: TGCAGTGCTTTCGACCGGGACAGGGCTTCGACTGAGCAGTTCTTC. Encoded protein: CSAFDRDRASTEQFF.

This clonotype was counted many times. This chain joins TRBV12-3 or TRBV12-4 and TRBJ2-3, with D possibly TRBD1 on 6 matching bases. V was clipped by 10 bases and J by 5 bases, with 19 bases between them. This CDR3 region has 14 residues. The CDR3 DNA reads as TGTGCCACCAAACCCTGGGGGCTTGAAGATACGCAGTATTTT. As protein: CATKPWGLEDTQYF.

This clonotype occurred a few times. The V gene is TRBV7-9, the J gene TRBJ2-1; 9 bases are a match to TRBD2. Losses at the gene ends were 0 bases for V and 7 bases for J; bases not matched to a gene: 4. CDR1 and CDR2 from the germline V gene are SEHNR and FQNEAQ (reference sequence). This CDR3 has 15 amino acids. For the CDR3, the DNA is TGTGCCAGCAGCTTAGCTAGCGGGAGTGAGAATGAGCAGTTCTTC. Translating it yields CASSLASGSENEQFF.

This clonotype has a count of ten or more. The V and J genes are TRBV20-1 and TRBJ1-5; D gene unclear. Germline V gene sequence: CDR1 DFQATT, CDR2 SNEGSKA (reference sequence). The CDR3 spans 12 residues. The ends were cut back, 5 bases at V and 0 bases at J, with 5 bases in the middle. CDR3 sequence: CSAVYSNQPQHF. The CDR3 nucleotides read TGCAGTGCTGTATATAGCAATCAGCCCCAGCATTTT.

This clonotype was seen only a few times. In DNA, the CDR3 is TGCAGCGTTGTTAATCCGGAAACAGAAGCTTTCTTT. This gives the protein CSVVNPETEAFF. The chain is built from TRBV29-1 and TRBJ1-1; D is unresolved. Trimming took off 4 bases at V and 8 bases at J, with 14 bases between the two ends. The CDR3 runs 12 residues. Germline V gives CDR1 SQVTM, CDR2 ANQGSEA.

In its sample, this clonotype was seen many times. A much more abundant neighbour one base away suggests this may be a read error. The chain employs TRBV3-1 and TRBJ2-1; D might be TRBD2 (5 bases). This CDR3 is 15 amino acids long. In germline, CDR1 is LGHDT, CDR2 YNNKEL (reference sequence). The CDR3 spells CASCQAQTGFIEQFF. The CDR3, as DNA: TGTGCCAGCTGCCAAGCCCAGACGGGGTTCATCGAGCAGTTCTTC.

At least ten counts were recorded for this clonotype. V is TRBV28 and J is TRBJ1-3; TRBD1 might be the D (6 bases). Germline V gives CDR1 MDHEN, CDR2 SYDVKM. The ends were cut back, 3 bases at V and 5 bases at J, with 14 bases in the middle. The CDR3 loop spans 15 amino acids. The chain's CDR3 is CASSFLQGLRNTIYF. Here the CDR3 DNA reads TGTGCCAGCAGTTTTTTACAGGGTCTAAGAAACACCATATATTTT.